This entry lists 6 T cell receptor beta chains sequenced from one sample in a study of blood T cell repertoires in COVID-19. Sequencing used immunoSEQ multiplex PCR; TCRdb keeps in-frame clones, though not all of them. The data show hundreds of thousands of clones, with around 90% seen just once and 3.5% to 4.5% held by the top ten. Specimen: PBMCs or T cells enriched from blood (not recorded which). All receptors come from a young woman with acute COVID-19.

The chain couples TRBV2 to TRBJ2-3, with D unclear. The length of the CDR3 is 13 residues. CDR1 and CDR2 from the germline V gene are SNHLY and FYNNEI. With 3 bases removed from V and 2 bases from J, the gap between germline ends came to 6 bases. The CDR3 DNA reads as TGTGCCAGCAGTGAGGGCTTCACAGATACGCAGTATTTT. Translation: CASSEGFTDTQYF.

The V and J genes are TRBV5-1 and TRBJ1-1; 8 bases line up with TRBD1. CDR3 length equals 14 residues. Germline V CDR1 and CDR2: SGHRS, YFSETQ. Trimming cost V 6 bases and J 1 base; bases outside gene matches: 5. CDR3 sequence: CASNSGTGNTEAFF. CDR3 DNA sequence: TGCGCCAGCAACTCGGGGACAGGGAACACTGAAGCTTTCTTT.

The table lists this clone with a few counts. The rearrangement joins TRBV5-4 to TRBJ2-7, with 7 bases identical to TRBD2. V shed 4 bases and J 4 bases; nucleotides not matched to a gene: 14. This CDR3 contains 16 residues. Germline-derived CDR1 and CDR2 are SGHNT and YYREEE (reference sequence). The CDR3 here is CASSPRGAAGKYEQYF. The CDR3, as DNA: TGTGCCAGCAGCCCGAGAGGGGCAGCGGGAAAATACGAGCAGTACTTC.

The count of this clone is one. Written as DNA, the CDR3 is TGTGCCAGCAGCCCTACGCGAGAGACACCTGAAGCTTTCTTT. Amino acid sequence: CASSPTRETPEAFF. The chain employs TRBV7-9 and TRBJ1-1; D remains unclear. The CDR3 covers 14 residues. Germline V gene lookup returns CDR1 SEHNR and CDR2 FQNEAQ (reference sequence). V dropped 5 bases and J dropped 6 bases, with 16 bases sitting between them.

The chain recombines TRBV18 with TRBJ2-1; D is uncertain. Germline CDR1 and CDR2: KGHSH and LQKENI. V was trimmed by 2 bases and J by 15 bases, leaving 17 bases between them. The CDR3 is 13 residues long. The CDR3 DNA sequence: TGTGCCAGCTCACCAGAAGAGGATCCTAAGCGGTTCTTC. It is translated as CASSPEEDPKRFF.

The chain couples TRBV11-2 to TRBJ2-1; 12 bases match TRBD2. The germline CDR1 and CDR2 sequences are SGHAT and FQNNGV. J gave up 10 bases and V 7 bases, and 8 bases lay outside the gene matches. The CDR3 covers 14 residues. CDR3 protein: CASIRPGLAGEQFF. CDR3 bases: TGTGCCAGCATCCGACCGGGACTAGCGGGCGAGCAGTTCTTC.